The T cell receptor beta chain described here comes from a study of monozygotic twins with inflammatory bowel disease. The CDR3 is 15 residues long. In germline, CDR1 is SGHNT, CDR2 YYREEE (reference sequence). The template switching step added UMIs that contained a 6-nucleotide sample barcode. TCRdb reprocessed the 5' RACE reads and stores each CDR3 protein as one record, lacking DNA. The sample shows approximately 210,000 distinct CDR3 sequences, and roughly 7.1% sits with its ten largest clones. V and J are TRBV5-4 and TRBJ2-1; TCRdb indicates TRBD1, and absent DNA this call remains unverified. Sequencing was carried out using blood. The origin of this receptor is a human donor with ulcerative colitis or Crohn's disease, or a healthy co-twin of an affected twin (not recorded which). This CDR3 reads CASSEGVYSYNEQFF.